These 17 T cell receptor beta chains originate from one sample sequenced in a study of OX40 agonist ivuxolimab in advanced cancers. Generated by immunoSEQ multiplex PCR, the TCRdb table keeps only in-frame clones and is missing some. The sample lists around 65,000 clones; roughly nine tenths were seen once. Sequencing used CD4+ or CD8+ T cells sorted from blood, obtained in a trial of the OX40 agonist ivuxolimab. The receptor source for this set is an adult with an advanced solid tumor such as melanoma, head and neck, liver or kidney cancer.

The rearrangement links TRBV5-6 to TRBJ1-2, with 10 bases lining up with TRBD1. Germline trimming cut 4 bases from V and 7 bases from J; bases unmatched to any gene: 1. Germline CDR1 is SGHDT and CDR2 is YYEEEE. The CDR3 contains 12 residues. The CDR3 bases are TGTGCCAGCAGCCGGACAGGGGGTGGCTACACCTTC. As protein: CASSRTGGGYTF.

The CDR3 nucleotides are TGTGCCATCAGTGAGGACTCAGACCGGGGCATTCAGTACTTC. Its protein is CAISEDSDRGIQYF. The rearrangement joins TRBV10-3 to TRBJ2-4, with D possibly being TRBD2 (5 bases). CDR1 and CDR2 (germline): ENHRY, SYGVKD. The CDR3 is 14 residues long. Trimming removed 2 bases at V and 9 bases at J, with 14 bases between.

This chain links TRBV19 with TRBJ1-1; no reliable D call. The CDR3 loop spans 12 amino acids. V dropped 8 bases and J dropped 0 bases, with 7 bases sitting between them. Germline lookup yields CDR1 LNHDA and CDR2 SQIVND (reference sequence). The CDR3 protein is CASGRLNTEAFF. The CDR3 region has the DNA TGTGCCAGTGGACGTTTGAACACTGAAGCTTTCTTT.

On this clone: Additional DNA sequences in this sample encode the identical CDR3. The J gene is TRBJ2-7, the V gene TRBV5-4; D may be TRBD2 (5 bases). Germline CDR1 reads SGHNT; CDR2 reads YYREEE (reference sequence). This CDR3 comprises 17 residues. Trimming removed 0 bases at V and 5 bases at J, with 21 bases between. The CDR3 nucleotides are TGTGCCAGCAGCTTGGGGGTATGGGGTCGGGATGTCCACGAGCAGTACTTC. Translated: CASSLGVWGRDVHEQYF. The full variable domain, rest sourced from reference TRBV5-4 and TRBJ2-7, is ETGVTQSPTHLIKTRGQQVTLRCSSQSGHNTVSWYQQALGQGPQFIFQYYREEENGRGNFPPRFSGLQFPNYSSELNVNALELDDSALYLCASSLGVWGRDVHEQYFGPGTRLTVT.

This rearrangement joins TRBV5-8 to TRBJ2-3, with a weak D call TRBD2 (6 bases). Germline values: CDR1 SGHTS, CDR2 YDEGEE. Trimming shortened V by 4 bases and J by 4 bases, and 16 bases separated the two germline ends. The CDR3 is 15 residues long. The CDR3 DNA is TGTGCCAGCAGCGAGCCGCGGGGTTGGGCAGATACGCAGTATTTT. Translation: CASSEPRGWADTQYF.

This clone was detected once. This rearrangement joins TRBV10-3 to TRBJ1-4; no firm D call. V was cut by 10 bases and J by 0 bases, with 18 bases left in between. The CDR3 is made up of 16 amino acids. In germline, CDR1 is ENHRY, CDR2 SYGVKD. In DNA, the CDR3 is TGTGCCACCATATCCGGACGGATTGCAACTAATGAAAAACTGTTTTTT. Its protein is CATISGRIATNEKLFF.

CDR3 nucleotides: TGCGCCAGCAGTGGCCCTCCTAGCAATGAGCAGTTCTTC. This sequence encodes CASSGPPSNEQFF. This sequence joins TRBV10-1 and TRBJ2-1; no clear D gene. V lost 4 bases, J lost 6 bases, and 10 bases lay in between. The germline V gene encodes CDR1 WNHNN and CDR2 SYGVQD (reference sequence). The length of the CDR3 is 13 residues.

This chain uses TRBV13 with TRBJ2-3, with TRBD2 as a possible D gene (6 bases). The CDR3 covers 15 residues. V was clipped by 5 bases and J by 2 bases, with 14 bases between them. Germline assignment: CDR1 PRHDT and CDR2 FYEKMQ (reference sequence). CDR3 residues: CASSRRDLVTDTQYF. The CDR3 DNA reads as TGTGCCAGCAGCCGACGGGACTTAGTCACAGATACGCAGTATTTT.

This sequence joins TRBV18 and TRBJ1-3, with D possibly being TRBD1 (5 bases). CDR1 is KGHSH, CDR2 LQKENI, per germline. Trimming took off 5 bases at V and 0 bases at J, with 8 bases between the two ends. The CDR3 covers 14 residues. CDR3 in amino acids: CASSSGDSGNTIYF. The CDR3 bases are TGTGCCAGCTCATCGGGGGACTCTGGAAACACCATATATTTT.

The chain recombines TRBV12-5 with TRBJ1-1; TRBD1 matches 9 bases. The CDR3 runs 13 residues. Germline-derived CDR1 and CDR2 are LGHNT and FRNRAP. J was trimmed by 8 bases and V by 1 base; bases with no gene match: 2. The CDR3 region is CASGLGTGVEAFF. As DNA, the CDR3 is TGTGCTAGTGGTTTGGGGACAGGGGTAGAAGCTTTCTTT.

The count of this clone is one. The chain employs TRBV6-5 and TRBJ2-2; unclear D gene. The CDR3 loop spans 12 amino acids. Germline V gene lookup returns CDR1 MNHEY and CDR2 SVGAGI. Trimming took off 6 bases at V and 8 bases at J, with 10 bases between the two ends. The CDR3 here is CASSPRNGELFF. The CDR3 DNA sequence: TGTGCCAGCAGCCCACGGAATGGGGAGCTGTTTTTT.

The chain has TRBV18 and TRBJ2-7, with a weak D call TRBD2 (6 bases). Germline CDR1 KGHSH, CDR2 LQKENI. Trimming removed 1 base from V and 4 bases from J, with 14 bases in between. The CDR3 covers 15 residues. The CDR3 nucleotides are TGTGCCAGCTCACCACGGCAGGAGGGATATTACGAGCAGTACTTC. Protein: CASSPRQEGYYEQYF.

V usage is TRBV7-9 and J usage is TRBJ1-3, with unresolved D. V was trimmed by 4 bases and J by 0 bases, leaving 16 bases between them. CDR3 length equals 17 residues. The germline V gene has CDR1 SEHNR and CDR2 FQNEAQ (reference sequence). The CDR3 sequence is CASSYTSRRGSGNTIYF. The CDR3 DNA reads as TGTGCCAGCAGCTACACCTCTAGACGGGGCTCTGGAAACACCATATATTTT.

The chain is built from TRBV4-1 and TRBJ1-4, with D unresolved. In germline, CDR1 is MGHRA, CDR2 YSYEKL. The CDR3 contains 18 residues. Trimming shortened V by 0 bases and J by 8 bases, and 22 bases separated the two germline ends. CDR3 coding DNA: TGCGCCAGCAGCCAAGATTTTGTCGAACGTAGAGGAGAAGAAAAACTGTTTTTT. This gives the protein CASSQDFVERRGEEKLFF.

This clone came up a few times. The rearrangement joins TRBV5-1 to TRBJ2-7; D may correspond to TRBD1 or TRBD2 (7 bases each). This CDR3 has 14 residues. Germline CDR1 SGHRS, CDR2 YFSETQ. The V gene lost 7 bases and the J gene lost 3 bases, with 17 bases spanning the gap. The CDR3 sequence is CASFQGEGLYEQYF. The CDR3 bases are TGCGCCAGCTTCCAGGGGGAGGGGCTCTACGAGCAGTACTTC.

The chain joins TRBV6-1 to TRBJ1-5, with D tentatively TRBD1 (6 bases). The V gene lost 4 bases and the J gene lost 4 bases, with 11 bases spanning the gap. Germline loops: CDR1 MNHNS, CDR2 SASEGT. This CDR3 has 14 amino acids. In nucleotides, the CDR3 is TGTGCCAGCAGTGTTACAGGGAAAAATCAGCCCCAGCATTTT. It encodes CASSVTGKNQPQHF.

By sample fraction, this clone is medium-sized. The V gene is TRBV27, the J gene TRBJ1-5, with D perhaps TRBD1 (6 bases). This CDR3 is 15 amino acids long. V lost 2 bases, J lost 2 bases, and 10 bases lay in between. Germline CDR1 and CDR2: MNHEY and SMNVEV (reference sequence). CDR3 sequence: CASSLIAGGNQPQHF. CDR3 nucleotides: TGTGCCAGCAGTTTAATAGCAGGGGGCAATCAGCCCCAGCATTTT.